This T cell receptor (beta chain) was observed in a study of persistence of HIV-infected CD4 T cells. Across the study: Isolated cells were CMV- and HIV-1 Gag-responding CD4+ T cells. Study conclusions and caveats: TCR analyses could not target the rare provirus-carrying CMV-responding cells.

Comments on this clone: Its antigen remains unidentified.

The CDR3 consists of 13 residues. Germline V lookup: CDR1 SEHNR, CDR2 FQNEAQ (reference sequence). Trimming pared 6 bases from V and 5 bases from J, leaving 11 bases between. This was the immunoSEQ version 4 assay in survey mode. The data were produced by immunoSEQ multiplex PCR, yet TCRdb's version contains in-frame clones alone and is incomplete. The sample carries just over 40,000 clones, about 84% recorded once. Overlapping HIV-1 Gag 15-mer peptides at 0.8 to 1 ug per peptide per mL were used. CD40L/CD69 double-negative CD45RO-high memory CD4+ T cells were collected. V and J are TRBV7-9 and TRBJ1-5; TRBD1 is a possible D gene (5 bases). This clonotype originated in an adult man with HIV who was CMV-seropositive. Specimen: CD4+ T cells sorted from PBMCs after approximately 20-hour stimulation, collected from a patient who received antiretroviral therapy. The CDR3 protein is CASSLDTYQPQHF. CDR3 DNA: TGTGCCAGCAGTTTGGACACCTATCAGCCCCAGCATTTT.